This T cell receptor (beta chain) was sequenced during a study of post-analysis software for immune sequencing data. Regarding the study as a whole: Controls showed lower frequencies than patients for five TRBV segments, and TRBV5-6, TRBV5-1 and TRBV20-1 were among these.

The V end was cut by 0 bases, the J end by 4 bases, with 9 bases between. The CDR3 length is 14 residues. cDNA libraries of TCR beta carried unique molecular identifiers. TCRdb processed the PCR reads anew with MiXCR; each CDR3 protein has one entry. The table lists roughly 620,000 distinct CDR3 sequences, roughly 47% of them singletons, with about 1.5% in the top ten. A remark on this clonotype: Its antigen is as yet unknown.

The sample was blood. V usage is TRBV12-3 or TRBV12-4 and J usage is TRBJ1-2; no reliable D call. This TCR was recovered from a girl aged 5-17 years with multiple sclerosis. CDR3 nucleotides: TGTGCCAGCAGTTTAGCGCTGGGTTTCTATGGCTACACCTTC. This translates into CASSLALGFYGYTF.